A selection of T cell receptor beta chains follows, all from one sample in a study of human T cells and chemical hapten exposure. TCRdb processed the RACE reads anew with MiXCR; each CDR3 protein has one entry. The data hold around 100,000 distinct CDR3 sequences, with roughly 11% observed a single time. The sample here was whole blood, taken in connection with sensitization to the hapten diphenylcyclopropenone (DPC). These receptors were taken from a middle-aged woman with alopecia areata. Some clones in this sample may be carry-over from other donors' samples. The conserved cysteine and the conserved F or W are not part of the CDR3 here. Some rows mark clone size as missing; the rest say once, few, many or name a class of expanded clone.

J gene: TRBJ1-6; clone size: many; V gene: TRBV6-1; CDR3 protein: ASSEISPLH
J gene: TRBJ2-7; clone size: few; V gene: TRBV4-1; CDR3 protein: ASSQAGEGWGEQY
J gene: TRBJ2-5; clone size: -; V gene: TRBV4-3; CDR3 protein: ASSQGSLGVETQY
J gene: TRBJ1-2; clone size: many; V gene: TRBV9; CDR3 protein: ASLGTAYGYT
J gene: TRBJ2-1; clone size: -; V gene: TRBV11-2; CDR3 protein: ASSSGTSGTAHNEQF
J gene: TRBJ2-1; clone size: -; V gene: TRBV4-2; CDR3 protein: ASSQDGDRVYNEQF
J gene: TRBJ2-7; clone size: many; V gene: TRBV14; CDR3 protein: ASSQNYEQY
J gene: TRBJ1-6; clone size: many; V gene: TRBV19; CDR3 protein: ASTAGLRNSPLH
J gene: TRBJ2-1; clone size: few; V gene: TRBV20-1; CDR3 protein: SAMTSGWQTGANYNEQF
J gene: TRBJ2-2; clone size: many; V gene: TRBV4-3; CDR3 protein: ASSQLAGAATGELF
J gene: TRBJ1-1; clone size: many; V gene: TRBV2; CDR3 protein: ASRDGPRLGAF
J gene: TRBJ1-2; clone size: few; V gene: TRBV7-2; CDR3 protein: ASSIRTDYGYT
J gene: TRBJ1-4; clone size: -; V gene: TRBV20-1; CDR3 protein: SAMTGWEKLF
J gene: TRBJ2-1; clone size: few; V gene: TRBV9; CDR3 protein: ASSSHRGRYNEQF
J gene: TRBJ2-1; clone size: -; V gene: TRBV27; CDR3 protein: ASSLSPTSREQF